Following are 21 T cell receptor beta chains from one sample sequenced in a study of identical twins. TCRdb re-called the 5' RACE reads through MiXCR, storing one row per CDR3 protein. The sample comprises approximately 550,000 distinct CDR3 sequences, around 22% of which are singletons, and 0.48% rests with the top ten. The same sample was also used in a study of yellow fever vaccine responses in identical twins.

The source material was CD4+ T cells sorted from blood. The source is a young woman in good health.

The chain has TRBV19 and TRBJ2-7, with 8 positions matching TRBD2. V lost 6 bases, J lost 0 bases, and 4 bases stayed unmatched. The germline CDR1 and CDR2 sequences are LNHDA and SQIVND (reference sequence). The CDR3 length is 14 residues. The chain's CDR3 is CASRRTSTSYEQYV. As DNA, the CDR3 is TGTGCCAGTAGACGGACTAGCACCTCCTACGAGCAGTACGTC.

This chain uses TRBV7-8 with TRBJ1-2; tentatively, D is TRBD1 (6 bases). Trimming removed 1 base from V and 3 bases from J, with 9 bases in between. The CDR3 spans 14 residues. Germline-derived CDR1 and CDR2 are SGHVS and FQNEAQ. The CDR3 bases are TGTGCCAGCAGCTTAGTACCAGGGGACTATGGCTACACCTTC. Its translation: CASSLVPGDYGYTF.

This clonotype was recorded a few times. The J gene is TRBJ1-1, the V gene TRBV5-5, with TRBD1 matching over 10 bases. Trimming cost V 4 bases and J 8 bases; bases outside gene matches: 11. The CDR3 is made up of 15 amino acids. Per germline, CDR1 SGHKS and CDR2 YYEKEE (reference sequence). The chain's CDR3 is CASSARQGATPEAFF. CDR3 DNA: TGTGCCAGCAGCGCTAGACAGGGGGCGACCCCAGAAGCTTTCTTT.

V usage is TRBV3-1 and J usage is TRBJ1-3; D remains ambiguous. Per the germline V gene, CDR1 is LGHDT and CDR2 is YNNKEL (reference sequence). Trimming took off 5 bases at V and 0 bases at J, with 17 bases between the two ends. This CDR3 has 17 residues. The CDR3, as DNA: TGTGCCAGCAGCGATAAGCTCCGGGTATCCTCTGGAAACACCATATATTTT. Amino acids: CASSDKLRVSSGNTIYF.

This clonotype was found a few times. This chain connects TRBV9 to TRBJ2-5; maybe TRBD2 (5 bases). The CDR3 covers 12 residues. Trimming took 1 base from V and 5 from J, leaving 6 bases between them. Germline CDR1 is SGDLS and CDR2 is YYNGEE. The CDR3 here is CASSVSGETQYF. The CDR3 DNA follows: TGTGCCAGCAGCGTATCGGGGGAGACCCAGTACTTC.

This chain uses TRBV3-1 with TRBJ2-1, with 12 bases identical to TRBD2. V lost 6 bases, J lost 8 bases, and 14 bases stayed unmatched. Germline V gives CDR1 LGHDT, CDR2 YNNKEL (reference sequence). The CDR3 covers 17 residues. The CDR3 sequence is CASSRGLAGSRGDEQFF. DNA for the CDR3: TGTGCCAGCAGTCGCGGACTAGCGGGATCGAGAGGGGATGAGCAGTTCTTC.

The chain carries TRBV6-5 and TRBJ2-1; D assignment may be TRBD1 or TRBD2 (5 bases each). V lost 4 bases and J lost 1, with 11 bases in between. The CDR3 runs to 15 residues. The V gene's germline CDR1 is MNHEY and CDR2 SVGAGI. In nucleotides, the CDR3 is TGTGCCAGCAGTTTTCTCGGGGCATCCTACAATGAGCAGTTCTTC. The encoded protein is CASSFLGASYNEQFF.

V usage is TRBV28 and J usage is TRBJ1-2, with a weak D call TRBD1 (6 bases). The CDR3 extends over 15 amino acids. CDR1 and CDR2 from the germline V gene are MDHEN and SYDVKM. The V end was cut by 3 bases, the J end by 8 bases, with 19 bases between. CDR3: CASSFSLAGVGGYTF. DNA for the CDR3: TGTGCCAGCAGTTTCTCCTTGGCAGGGGTCGGGGGCTACACCTTC.

CDR3 residues: CASSGLAGLDQETQYF. CDR3 nucleotide sequence: TGTGCCAGCAGCGGACTAGCGGGGCTCGACCAAGAGACCCAGTACTTC. This chain links TRBV6-1 with TRBJ2-5, with 12 bases lining up with TRBD2. This CDR3 contains 16 residues. The J segment lost 0 bases and the V segment lost 6 bases, leaving 5 bases of the junction unmatched. Germline loops: CDR1 MNHNS, CDR2 SASEGT.

The chain joins TRBV12-3 or TRBV12-4 to TRBJ2-1; 7 bases fit TRBD1. Unmatched junction bases numbered 8, after V lost 6 bases and J lost 0 bases. CDR3 length equals 16 residues. The CDR3 loop is CASSFARQGSYNEQFF. Written as DNA, the CDR3 is TGTGCCAGCAGCTTTGCTCGACAGGGCTCCTACAATGAGCAGTTCTTC.

This clonotype appeared a few times. V gene TRBV29-1 combines with J gene TRBJ2-7; D unresolved. From germline, CDR1 is SQVTM and CDR2 ANQGSEA. The CDR3 length is 11 residues. V was clipped by 0 bases and J by 3 bases, with 3 bases between them. CDR3 DNA: TGCAGCGTTGAAGAGTACTACGAGCAGTACTTC. Translated: CSVEEYYEQYF.

The chain uses TRBV5-1 and TRBJ2-2; D unclear. The CDR3 sequence is 14 residues long. Trimming stripped 3 bases from V and 1 base from J, with 7 bases between. Germline V gene sequence: CDR1 SGHRS, CDR2 YFSETQ. The CDR3: CASSSNLNTGELFF. CDR3 nucleotides: TGCGCCAGCAGCTCGAACTTGAACACCGGGGAGCTGTTTTTT.

As to this clonotype: This could be a read error, since a much larger clone is one nucleotide away. V gene TRBV5-6 combines with J gene TRBJ2-3, with D possibly TRBD1 on 5 matching bases. The CDR3 is made up of 12 amino acids. Trimming shortened V by 7 bases and J by 4 bases, and 10 bases separated the two germline ends. CDR1 and CDR2 from the germline V gene are SGHDT and YYEEEE. The CDR3 sequence is CASEGEADTQYF. In nucleotides, the CDR3 is TGTGCCAGCGAAGGGGAAGCAGATACGCAGTATTTT.

This clonotype was counted only a few times. The chain carries TRBV6-1 and TRBJ1-4; possibly TRBD1 for D (6 bases). Germline V CDR1 and CDR2: MNHNS, SASEGT. The CDR3 has 15 residues. V was pared by 6 bases and J by 3 bases, with 14 bases between. The CDR3: CASRGLGGSNEKLFF. CDR3 nucleotides: TGTGCCAGCAGGGGCCTGGGGGGCTCTAATGAAAAACTGTTTTTT.

The rearrangement uses TRBV7-9 and TRBJ2-5; D call uncertain. CDR1 is SEHNR, CDR2 FQNEAQ, per germline (reference sequence). This CDR3 spans 13 amino acids. Trimming shortened V by 1 base and J by 4 bases, and 7 bases separated the two germline ends. In DNA form, the CDR3 reads TGTGCCAGCAGCTTAGGTTTCGGAGAGACCCAGTACTTC. It codes for CASSLGFGETQYF.

The chain recombines TRBV20-1 with TRBJ2-1; 7 positions agree with TRBD2. The junction had 5 bases not matched to a gene; V was cut back by 2 bases and J by 7 bases. This CDR3 has 13 amino acids. Germline V gives CDR1 DFQATT, CDR2 SNEGSKA (reference sequence). The DNA of the CDR3 is TGCAGTGCTAGAAGGCTAGCGGTGAATGAGCAGTTCTTC. It is translated as CSARRLAVNEQFF.

This clonotype was counted between two and nine times. V and J are TRBV7-3 and TRBJ2-3, with no clear D. The CDR3 sequence is 14 residues long. Per the germline V gene, CDR1 is SGHTA and CDR2 is FQGTGA. V was trimmed by 3 bases and J by 4 bases, leaving 11 bases between them. In nucleotides, the CDR3 is TGTGCCAGCAGCTTCACAGCCCCTCCAGATACGCAGTATTTT. This codes for CASSFTAPPDTQYF.

The sample holds a few counts of this clonotype. V and J are TRBV20-1 and TRBJ2-7, with TRBD2 as a possible D gene (6 bases). V dropped 2 bases and J dropped 5 bases, with 13 bases sitting between them. The CDR3 extends over 13 amino acids. Germline values: CDR1 DFQATT, CDR2 SNEGSKA (reference sequence). CDR3 nucleotide sequence: TGCAGTGCTAGAAAGGGAGGTGGGGACGAGCAGTACTTC. Amino acid sequence: CSARKGGGDEQYF.

This clonotype has only a few counts. The genes are TRBV27 and TRBJ1-2; D call uncertain. CDR1 MNHEY and CDR2 SMNVEV come from the germline V gene (reference sequence). The CDR3 is 13 amino acids. V lost 5 bases to trimming and J lost 0 bases, with 7 bases between them. The CDR3 DNA reads as TGTGCCAGCAGTCCCGACCCTAACTATGGCTACACCTTC. Protein product: CASSPDPNYGYTF.

This clonotype was observed a few times. The genes are TRBV11-1 and TRBJ2-7; 9 bases match TRBD2. The germline V gene encodes CDR1 SGHAT and CDR2 FQDESV (reference sequence). J was trimmed by 6 bases and V by 4 bases; bases with no gene match: 7. The CDR3 runs 14 residues. The CDR3 bases are TGTGCCAGCAGCTCACCGGGACTAGCCTTCGAGCAGTACTTC. Residues: CASSSPGLAFEQYF.

The chain has TRBV29-1 and TRBJ2-7; D remains unclear. Germline V lookup: CDR1 SQVTM, CDR2 ANQGSEA. This CDR3 has 14 amino acids. The germline V and J ends were trimmed by 4 bases and 9 bases, with 22 bases remaining between them. This chain's CDR3 is CSVAARLTYEGQYF. CDR3 in DNA: TGCAGCGTTGCTGCTCGGCTGACCTACGAAGGGCAGTACTTC.